Listed here is a single T cell receptor (beta chain). V lost 7 bases and J 0 bases, leaving 18 bases between the germline ends. The germline gives CDR1 MRHNA, CDR2 SNTAGT. The CDR3 spans 16 residues. The sample originates from a study of shared clonotypes between healthy human individuals. The repertoire was sequenced with immunoSEQ multiplex PCR; TCRdb's copy has only in-frame clones and lacks some. Of over a million clones in the sample, more than 95% were seen once. This chain joins TRBV6-4 and TRBJ1-2; D remains ambiguous. The receptor was isolated from a man between 25 and 39 years old in good health. Input material: naive CD4+ T cells sorted from blood. This sample's subset: CD45RA+ positively selected. The CDR3 DNA reads as TGTGCCAGCAACCAAATGTGGTACAGAACTAACTATGGCTACACCTTC. Translating gives CASNQMWYRTNYGYTF.